Below, 29 T cell receptor beta chains from the same sample are listed, as sequenced in a study of cytomegalovirus exposure and HLA in healthy donors. Primers: 60 Vbeta forward and 13 Jbeta reverse. Only in-frame clones appear in the TCRdb table, and some are missing; sequencing was by immunoSEQ multiplex PCR. The repertoire holds about 120,000 clones, with over 15% as singletons. Sample: PBMCs. The receptors come from a female donor in good health and CMV-seropositive.

This rearrangement joins TRBV30 to TRBJ1-2; D uncertain. The germline V and J ends were trimmed by 2 bases and 3 bases, with 13 bases remaining between them. Germline loops: CDR1 GTSNPN, CDR2 SVGIG (reference sequence). This CDR3 comprises 14 residues. Here the CDR3 reads CAWSSGGGYYGYTF. The DNA of the CDR3 is TGTGCCTGGAGTTCCGGCGGAGGGTACTATGGCTACACCTTC.

This chain joins TRBV5-6 and TRBJ1-2, with 9 bases identical to TRBD1. Germline V CDR1 and CDR2: SGHDT, YYEEEE. V gave up 5 bases and J gave up 4 bases; unmatched junction bases: 6. The CDR3 sequence is 14 residues long. CDR3 region: CASSHRGLGYGYTF. For the CDR3, the DNA is TGTGCCAGCAGTCACAGGGGGCTTGGCTATGGCTACACCTTC. The whole variable domain, filled in from reference TRBV5-6 and TRBJ1-2, reads DAGVTQSPTHLIKTRGQQVTLRCSPKSGHDTVSWYQQALGQGPQFIFQYYEEEERQRGNFPDRFSGHQFPNYSSELNVNALLLGDSALYLCASSHRGLGYGYTFGSGTRLTVV.

This clone was seen a few times. The rearrangement uses TRBV4-3 and TRBJ2-3; TRBD2 is a possible D gene (5 bases). Germline loops: CDR1 LGHNA, CDR2 YSLEER. Trimming removed 3 bases at V and 5 bases at J, with 12 bases between. The CDR3 is 14 amino acids. The CDR3 loop reads CASSHRGVRDTQYF. In nucleotides, the CDR3 is TGCGCCAGCAGCCACCGGGGAGTCAGAGATACGCAGTATTTT.

This clone was seen only a few times. The chain combines TRBV29-1 with TRBJ2-1, with TRBD1 matching over 7 bases. The CDR3 runs to 13 residues. Unmatched junction bases numbered 8, after V lost 4 bases and J lost 8 bases. Germline V gene lookup returns CDR1 SQVTM and CDR2 ANQGSEA. The CDR3 loop is CSVARAGQDEQFF. The CDR3, as DNA: TGCAGCGTTGCCCGGGCCGGACAGGATGAGCAGTTCTTC.

This clone has just a few counts. This sequence joins TRBV4-3 and TRBJ2-3; 8 nucleotides align to TRBD2. The CDR3 runs 16 residues. Germline V CDR1 and CDR2: LGHNA, YSLEER. The ends lost 1 base at V and 6 bases at J; junction bases unmatched: 9. The CDR3 protein is CASSQGGGGRQDTQYF. CDR3 DNA: TGCGCCAGCAGCCAAGGAGGCGGGGGGCGTCAGGATACGCAGTATTTT.

The V call is TRBV14, the J call TRBJ1-6; 8 positions agree with TRBD1. The trim removed 7 bases at V and 4 bases at J, leaving 12 bases unmatched. The germline CDR1 and CDR2 sequences are SGHDN and FVKESK. The CDR3 contains 17 residues. The CDR3 nucleotides are TGTGCCAGCACGAATCAGGGGGCGAAGGAGTATAATTCACCCCTCCACTTT. Translation gives CASTNQGAKEYNSPLHF.

This clone was observed a few times. The chain combines TRBV27 with TRBJ2-7; D may be TRBD2 (6 bases). CDR3 length equals 13 residues. V was pared by 8 bases and J by 7 bases, with 18 bases between. Looked up from germline, CDR1 is MNHEY and CDR2 is SMNVEV (reference sequence). The CDR3 loop is CASRGGIAGEQYF. In DNA, the CDR3 is TGTGCCAGCCGGGGAGGTATTGCCGGGGAGCAGTACTTC.

The chain carries TRBV11-2 and TRBJ2-1, with D maybe TRBD2 (6 bases). Trimming left V 2 bases short and J 6 bases short, with 11 bases between. Per the germline V gene, CDR1 is SGHAT and CDR2 is FQNNGV. The CDR3 runs 14 residues. The CDR3 region has the DNA TGTGCCAGCAGCTTACGCGGGACCCCCAATGAGCAGTTCTTC. Protein sequence: CASSLRGTPNEQFF.

The rearrangement joins TRBV6-5 to TRBJ2-1; TRBD1 agrees at 10 bases. Trimming cost V 4 bases and J 14 bases; bases outside gene matches: 8. CDR3 length: 13 amino acids. Germline-derived CDR1 and CDR2 are MNHEY and SVGAGI. The CDR3 loop is CASSFDRGQRKFF. The CDR3 DNA sequence: TGTGCCAGCAGTTTCGACAGGGGGCAGCGTAAGTTCTTC.

The chain joins TRBV6-1 to TRBJ2-7, with a tentative D call TRBD2 (5 bases). Germline lookup yields CDR1 MNHNS and CDR2 SASEGT. Trimming stripped 2 bases from V and 0 bases from J, with 14 bases between. The CDR3 runs 16 residues. The CDR3 spells CASSEYKDLSSYEQYF. Here the CDR3 DNA reads TGTGCCAGCAGTGAATATAAGGACTTGAGCTCCTACGAGCAGTACTTC.

In this sample, this clone turned up a few times. This chain connects TRBV2 to TRBJ1-2; 7 nucleotides line up with TRBD1. V was pared by 4 bases and J by 7 bases, with 9 bases of the junction left unmatched. CDR1 and CDR2 from the germline V gene are SNHLY and FYNNEI. CDR3 length: 14 residues. This CDR3 reads CASSAGQFRGGYTF. The CDR3 coding sequence is TGTGCCAGCAGTGCGGGACAGTTCCGAGGTGGCTACACCTTC.

The J gene is TRBJ2-7, the V gene TRBV27, with D perhaps TRBD2 (7 bases). The CDR3 sequence is 16 residues long. The V end lost 6 bases, the J end lost 0 bases, and 18 bases lay between the germline ends. Germline-derived CDR1 and CDR2 are MNHEY and SMNVEV (reference sequence). The CDR3 here is CASREPGGESSYEQYF. CDR3 sequence (DNA): TGTGCCAGCAGGGAGCCGGGGGGCGAGAGCTCCTACGAGCAGTACTTC.

In this sample, this clone turned up a few times. The J gene is TRBJ2-6, the V gene TRBV7-6; D is unclear. Germline V CDR1 and CDR2: SGHVS, FNYEAQ. There are 14 residues in the CDR3. Trimming cost V 5 bases and J 0 bases, with 5 bases left between them. The CDR3 loop reads CASSPGSGANVLTF. The CDR3 nucleotides read TGTGCCAGCAGCCCCGGCTCTGGGGCCAACGTCCTGACTTTC. The full variable domain, completed using reference TRBV7-6 and TRBJ2-6, is GAGVSQSPRYKVTKRGQDVALRCDPISGHVSLYWYRQALGQGPEFLTYFNYEAQQDKSGLPNDRFSAERPEGSISTLTIQRTEQRDSAMYRCASSPGSGANVLTFGAGSRLTVL.

The V call is TRBV4-2, the J call TRBJ2-1; 12 bases line up with TRBD2. The CDR3 has 15 amino acids. Looked up from germline, CDR1 is LGHNA and CDR2 is YNFKEQ. With 4 bases clipped from V and 6 bases from J, the junction kept 4 bases outside the gene matches. The CDR3 DNA follows: TGTGCCAGCAGCCTAGGACTAGCGGGATCCAATGAGCAGTTCTTC. It specifies CASSLGLAGSNEQFF.

This clone was observed a handful of times. The chain has TRBV10-3 and TRBJ2-7, with 11 bases lining up with TRBD1. Losses at the gene ends were 6 bases for V and 6 bases for J; bases not matched to a gene: 10. This CDR3 contains 15 residues. CDR1 and CDR2 (germline): ENHRY, SYGVKD. The DNA for the CDR3 is TGTGCCATCAGCCACCGGGACAGGGGGTCCCGCGAGCAGTACTTC. The encoded protein is CAISHRDRGSREQYF.

The rearrangement joins TRBV1 to TRBJ1-2. TRBV1 is classified as a pseudogene. The CDR3 consists of 13 residues. The CDR3 bases are TGCACCAGCAGCCAAGAGCAGGAGGATGGCTACACCTTC. This translates into CTSSQEQEDGYTF.

There are a few counts of this clone. The rearrangement links TRBV4-2 to TRBJ2-1, with D possibly matching TRBD2 (6 bases). Germline V gives CDR1 LGHNA, CDR2 YNFKEQ. V was shortened by 1 base and J by 2 bases, with 12 bases between the two germline ends. This CDR3 is built from 16 residues. CDR3 in DNA: TGTGCCAGCAGCCAAGGCGGGGACCCGACCTACAATGAGCAGTTCTTC. This sequence encodes CASSQGGDPTYNEQFF.

This clone was detected once. This chain connects TRBV19 to TRBJ1-6; 9 nucleotides line up with TRBD1. J was trimmed by 7 bases and V by 5 bases; bases with no gene match: 18. The CDR3 covers 19 residues. Germline V gene lookup returns CDR1 LNHDA and CDR2 SQIVND (reference sequence). DNA of the CDR3: TGTGCCAGTAGTGTCGACCGGGACAGGGTTTTGACGGGGAATTCACCCCTCCACTTT. Protein sequence: CASSVDRDRVLTGNSPLHF.

A few counts support this clone. The V call is TRBV6-1, the J call TRBJ2-7; D remains unclear. Germline values: CDR1 MNHNS, CDR2 SASEGT. This CDR3 contains 14 residues. Deletions cut 2 bases from V and 2 bases from J, with 10 bases between. DNA of the CDR3: TGTGCCAGCAGTGAATTTCAGGCCCCCTACGAGCAGTACTTC. It encodes CASSEFQAPYEQYF.

The gene calls are TRBV19 and TRBJ1-1; D is uncertain. Germline CDR1 reads LNHDA; CDR2 reads SQIVND (reference sequence). The V and J ends lost 0 bases and 1 base respectively, with 12 bases between them. This CDR3 is 16 amino acids long. The CDR3 region is CASSIDPGSTNTEAFF. The CDR3 DNA reads TGTGCCAGTAGTATAGACCCGGGGTCCACGAACACTGAAGCTTTCTTT.

CDR3 nucleotides: TGTGCCAGCAGCCCCCAGGGTAGGGCTAATGAAAAACTGTTTTTT. The encoded protein is CASSPQGRANEKLFF. The chain combines TRBV7-9 with TRBJ1-4; D may be TRBD1 (5 bases). The CDR3 contains 15 residues. The V end lost 5 bases, the J end lost 3 bases, and 13 bases lay between the germline ends. Germline CDR1 is SEHNR and CDR2 is FQNEAQ (reference sequence).

The table lists this clone with a few counts. The rearrangement uses TRBV28 and TRBJ1-1; D remains ambiguous. The CDR3 covers 15 residues. The germline V gene encodes CDR1 MDHEN and CDR2 SYDVKM. V lost 3 bases, J lost 0 bases, and 11 bases lay in between. The CDR3 DNA reads TGTGCCAGCAGTTTGTTTCAACAGTTGAACACTGAAGCTTTCTTT. Translated, it gives CASSLFQQLNTEAFF.

The chain's CDR3 is CASRTSGGVDTQYF. CDR3 nucleotides: TGTGCCAGTAGGACTAGCGGGGGGGTCGATACGCAGTATTTT. This chain joins TRBV19 and TRBJ2-3, with 14 bases matching TRBD2. From germline, CDR1 is LNHDA and CDR2 SQIVND (reference sequence). This CDR3 comprises 14 residues. V gave up 6 bases and J gave up 6 bases; unmatched junction bases: 2.

This clone was detected only a few times. V usage is TRBV29-1 and J usage is TRBJ2-7, with a tentative D call TRBD1 (6 bases). The CDR3 spans 14 residues. With 6 bases removed from V and 1 base from J, the gap between germline ends came to 16 bases. Germline V gene data show CDR1 as SQVTM and CDR2 as ANQGSEA. As DNA, the CDR3 is TGCAGCGTCGCAGCCGGGACAAAATCCTACGAGCAGTACTTC. Protein sequence: CSVAAGTKSYEQYF.

This clone was detected only a few times. A much larger clone sits a single nucleotide away, making a read error possible. The sample carries other DNA sequences with the same CDR3. The chain is built from TRBV7-9 and TRBJ1-5; D unclear. This CDR3 has 14 residues. Trimming pared 1 base from V and 4 bases from J, leaving 8 bases between. Germline CDR1 and CDR2: SEHNR and FQNEAQ (reference sequence). CDR3 sequence (DNA): TGTGCCAGCAGCTTAGACGGGTTTAATCAGCCCCAGCATTTT. Translation gives CASSLDGFNQPQHF. The full variable domain, its missing parts supplied by reference TRBV7-9 and TRBJ1-5, is DTGVSQNPRHKITKRGQNVTFRCDPISEHNRLYWYRQTLGQGPEFLTYFQNEAQLEKSRLLSDRFSAERPKGSFSTLEIQRTEQGDSAMYLCASSLDGFNQPQHFGDGTRLSIL.

V and J are TRBV6-5 and TRBJ1-3; 9 bases are shared with TRBD1. Germline CDR1 MNHEY, CDR2 SVGAGI. V shed 6 bases and J 7 bases; nucleotides not matched to a gene: 7. The CDR3 loop spans 14 amino acids. Written as DNA, the CDR3 is TGTGCCAGCAGCGGACAGGGGACATGGAACACCATATATTTT. Amino acids: CASSGQGTWNTIYF.

V and J are TRBV18 and TRBJ2-5; tentatively, D is TRBD1 (6 bases). The V gene's germline CDR1 is KGHSH and CDR2 LQKENI. The CDR3 extends over 16 amino acids. The ends were cut back, 4 bases at V and 2 bases at J, with 17 bases in the middle. The CDR3 DNA sequence: TGTGCCAGCTCACGCGCGGACAGTTTGCCTCAAGAGACCCAGTACTTC. Its translation: CASSRADSLPQETQYF.

This clone was detected a few times. V is TRBV4-3 and J is TRBJ2-5; 11 bases are shared with TRBD2. The CDR3 consists of 18 residues. Trimming at V came to 0 bases and at J to 5 bases, leaving 11 bases not matched to a gene. Looked up from germline, CDR1 is LGHNA and CDR2 is YSLEER. CDR3 region: CASSQEGASGGPGETQYF. CDR3 coding DNA: TGCGCCAGCAGCCAAGAGGGGGCTAGCGGGGGGCCGGGGGAGACCCAGTACTTC.

This clone was found a few times. V is TRBV28 and J is TRBJ1-5; 9 bases fit TRBD1. Trimming removed 3 bases from V and 5 bases from J; junction bases left unmatched: 8. This CDR3 spans 16 amino acids. Germline CDR1 MDHEN, CDR2 SYDVKM. CDR3 amino acids: CASSFIPGQGHQPQHF. The CDR3 nucleotides read TGTGCCAGCAGTTTTATACCGGGACAGGGTCATCAGCCCCAGCATTTT.